A selection of T cell receptor beta chains follows, all from one sample in a study of shared clonotypes between healthy human individuals. TCRdb's table, derived via immunoSEQ multiplex PCR, lists solely in-frame clones and lacks some. Of a few million clones detected, roughly 92% appear once; the ten largest clones hold around 0.14%. The source material was naive CD4+ T cells sorted from blood. The receptor source for this set is a man aged 18 to 30 in good health. CDR3s include the opening cysteine and the closing phenylalanine or tryptophan. The order of the fields is D gene, V gene, clone size, J gene, CDR3 length, CDR3 DNA, CDR3 protein. A D gene is named only where the DNA matches it firmly. Expanded clones get a size class; other rows say once, few or many, or leave the size out.

d_gene: NA
v_gene: TRBV6-1
abundance: NA
j_gene: TRBJ1-5
len: 15
CDR3nt: TGTGCCAGCACGGAGTGGGGGGTAAGGAATCAGCCCCAGCATTTT
CDR3aa: CASTEWGVRNQPQHF

d_gene: NA
v_gene: TRBV13
abundance: once
j_gene: TRBJ2-7
len: 16
CDR3nt: TGTGCCAGCAGCTTACTGGGTGGGCAGGGTCAGTACGAGCAGTACTTC
CDR3aa: CASSLLGGQGQYEQYF

d_gene: NA
v_gene: TRBV9
abundance: NA
j_gene: TRBJ1-5
len: 14
CDR3nt: TGTGCCAGCAGCGAGGAGGTCGGGGGTCAGCCCCAGCATTTT
CDR3aa: CASSEEVGGQPQHF

d_gene: NA
v_gene: TRBV29-1
abundance: NA
j_gene: TRBJ2-4
len: 13
CDR3nt: TGCAGCGTCGCAGGTCTAGCCAAAAACATTCAGTACTTC
CDR3aa: CSVAGLAKNIQYF

d_gene: NA
v_gene: TRBV6-1
abundance: NA
j_gene: TRBJ1-1
len: 15
CDR3nt: TGTGCCAGCAGTGTATCAGGGTCTATGAACACTGAAGCTTTCTTT
CDR3aa: CASSVSGSMNTEAFF

d_gene: TRBD1
v_gene: TRBV27
abundance: NA
j_gene: TRBJ2-2
len: 16
CDR3nt: TGTGCCAGCAGTTCAGGACAGGGGGGGGACTACCAAGAGCTGTTTTTT
CDR3aa: CASSSGQGGDYQELFF

d_gene: NA
v_gene: TRBV4-1
abundance: NA
j_gene: TRBJ2-7
len: 13
CDR3nt: TGCGCCAGCAGCCAAGCCCCCTCGGACGAGCAGTACTTC
CDR3aa: CASSQAPSDEQYF

d_gene: NA
v_gene: TRBV13
abundance: NA
j_gene: TRBJ1-1
len: 16
CDR3nt: TGTGCCAGCAGCCGAAAGCAGGGGATCTTAAACACTGAAGCTTTCTTT
CDR3aa: CASSRKQGILNTEAFF

d_gene: NA
v_gene: TRBV19
abundance: NA
j_gene: TRBJ2-7
len: 14
CDR3nt: TGTGCCAGTAGTGGAGCGGTTGGGTCTTACGAGCAGTACTTC
CDR3aa: CASSGAVGSYEQYF

d_gene: NA
v_gene: TRBV27
abundance: NA
j_gene: TRBJ1-5
len: 14
CDR3nt: TGTGCCAGCAGTTTATCGAGAGCAGGTCAGCCCCAGCATTTT
CDR3aa: CASSLSRAGQPQHF

d_gene: TRBD1
v_gene: TRBV10-3
abundance: NA
j_gene: TRBJ2-1
len: 13
CDR3nt: TGTGCCAACAGACAGGGGGGGGACAATGAGCAGTTCTTC
CDR3aa: CANRQGGDNEQFF

d_gene: NA
v_gene: TRBV7-9
abundance: once
j_gene: TRBJ1-2
len: 13
CDR3nt: TGTGCCAGCAGCCTACTAGGGGACTCTGGCTACACCTTC
CDR3aa: CASSLLGDSGYTF

d_gene: NA
v_gene: TRBV4-3
abundance: NA
j_gene: TRBJ2-5
len: 15
CDR3nt: TGCGCCAGCAGCCAAGGGGACAACCGACAAGAGACCCAGTACTTC
CDR3aa: CASSQGDNRQETQYF

d_gene: NA
v_gene: TRBV7-8
abundance: NA
j_gene: TRBJ2-7
len: 13
CDR3nt: TGTGCCAGCAGCACCGGGACACCCTACGAGCAGTACTTC
CDR3aa: CASSTGTPYEQYF

d_gene: NA
v_gene: TRBV6-1
abundance: NA
j_gene: TRBJ2-1
len: 15
CDR3nt: TGTGCCAGCACCCATGGGGACACTGCCTACAATGAGCAGTTCTTC
CDR3aa: CASTHGDTAYNEQFF

d_gene: TRBD1
v_gene: TRBV10-3
abundance: NA
j_gene: TRBJ2-2
len: 16
CDR3nt: TGTGCCATCAGTGATAGACAGGGGATAAGCTCCGGGGAGCTGTTTTTT
CDR3aa: CAISDRQGISSGELFF

d_gene: TRBD1
v_gene: TRBV7-6
abundance: NA
j_gene: TRBJ2-7
len: 17
CDR3nt: TGTGCCAGCAGCTTACAACCTGGACAGGGGGCGGTAGGCGAGCAGTACTTC
CDR3aa: CASSLQPGQGAVGEQYF

d_gene: NA
v_gene: TRBV6-5
abundance: NA
j_gene: TRBJ1-6
len: 14
CDR3nt: TGTGCCAGCAGGCCCGCGGGGGCAGGATCACCCCTCCACTTT
CDR3aa: CASRPAGAGSPLHF

d_gene: NA
v_gene: TRBV2
abundance: NA
j_gene: TRBJ2-2
len: 15
CDR3nt: TGTGCCAGCAGTGAAGGTCGTCCTCTCATCCGGGAGCTGTTTTTT
CDR3aa: CASSEGRPLIRELFF